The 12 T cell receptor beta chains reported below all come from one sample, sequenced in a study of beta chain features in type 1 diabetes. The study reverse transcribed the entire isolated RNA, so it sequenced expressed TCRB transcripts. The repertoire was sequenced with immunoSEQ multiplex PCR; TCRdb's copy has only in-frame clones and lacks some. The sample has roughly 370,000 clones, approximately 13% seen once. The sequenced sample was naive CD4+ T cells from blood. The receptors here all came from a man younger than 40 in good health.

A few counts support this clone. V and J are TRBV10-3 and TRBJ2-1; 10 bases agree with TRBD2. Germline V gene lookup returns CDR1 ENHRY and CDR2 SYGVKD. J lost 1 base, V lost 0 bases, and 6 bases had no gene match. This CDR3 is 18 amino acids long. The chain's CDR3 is CAISESSVAGGSYNEQFF. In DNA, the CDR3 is TGTGCCATCAGTGAGTCGTCGGTAGCGGGAGGATCCTACAATGAGCAGTTCTTC.

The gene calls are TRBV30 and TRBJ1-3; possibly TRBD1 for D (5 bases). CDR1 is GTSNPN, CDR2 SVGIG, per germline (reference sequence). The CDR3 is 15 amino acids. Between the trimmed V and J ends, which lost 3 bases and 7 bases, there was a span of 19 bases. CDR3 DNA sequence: TGTGCCTGGAGCACTGGGTCGGCGCGGGGGAACACCATATATTTT. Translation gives CAWSTGSARGNTIYF.

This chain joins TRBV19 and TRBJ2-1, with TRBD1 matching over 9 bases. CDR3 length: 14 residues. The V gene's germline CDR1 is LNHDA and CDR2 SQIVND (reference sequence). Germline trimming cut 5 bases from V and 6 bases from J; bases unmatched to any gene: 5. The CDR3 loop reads CASSSDRGFNEQFF. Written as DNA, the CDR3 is TGTGCCAGTAGTTCGGACAGGGGCTTCAATGAGCAGTTCTTC.

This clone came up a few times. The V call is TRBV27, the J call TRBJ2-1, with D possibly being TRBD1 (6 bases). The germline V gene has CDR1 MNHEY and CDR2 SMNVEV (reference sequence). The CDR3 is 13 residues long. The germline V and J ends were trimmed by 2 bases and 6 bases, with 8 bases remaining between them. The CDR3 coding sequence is TGTGCCAGCAGTTTAGGACAGACCAATGAGCAGTTCTTC. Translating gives CASSLGQTNEQFF.

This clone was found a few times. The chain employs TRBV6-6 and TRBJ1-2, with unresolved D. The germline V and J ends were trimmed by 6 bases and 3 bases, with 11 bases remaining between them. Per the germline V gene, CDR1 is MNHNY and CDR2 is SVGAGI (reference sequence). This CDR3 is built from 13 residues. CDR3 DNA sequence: TGTGCCAGCAGCCACGACGGAGACTATGGCTACACCTTC. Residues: CASSHDGDYGYTF.

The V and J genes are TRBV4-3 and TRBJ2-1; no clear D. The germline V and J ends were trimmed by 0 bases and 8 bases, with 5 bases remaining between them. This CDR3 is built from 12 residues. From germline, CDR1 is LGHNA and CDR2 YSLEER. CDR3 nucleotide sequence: TGCGCCAGCAGCCAAGATTGGGATGAGCAGTTCTTC. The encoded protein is CASSQDWDEQFF.

The CDR3: CAWSIGGPTNQPQHF. The DNA of the CDR3 is TGTGCCTGGAGTATAGGGGGCCCCACCAATCAGCCCCAGCATTTT. The chain employs TRBV30 and TRBJ1-5; the match to TRBD1 covers 7 bases. CDR1 is GTSNPN and CDR2 is SVGIG in the germline V gene (reference sequence). The junction had 7 bases not matched to a gene; V was cut back by 2 bases and J by 3 bases. This CDR3 contains 15 residues.

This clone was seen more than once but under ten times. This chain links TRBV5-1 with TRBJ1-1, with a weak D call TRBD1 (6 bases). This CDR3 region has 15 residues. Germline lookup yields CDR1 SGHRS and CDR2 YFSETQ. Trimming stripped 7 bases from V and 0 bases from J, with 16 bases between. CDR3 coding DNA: TGCGCCAGCGCAACGGTCGGGGGCCTGAACACTGAAGCTTTCTTT. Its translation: CASATVGGLNTEAFF. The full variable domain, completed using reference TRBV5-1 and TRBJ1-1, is KAGVTQTPRYLIKTRGQQVTLSCSPISGHRSVSWYQQTPGQGLQFLFEYFSETQRNKGNFPGRFSGRQFSNSRSEMNVSTLELGDSALYLCASATVGGLNTEAFFGQGTRLTVV.

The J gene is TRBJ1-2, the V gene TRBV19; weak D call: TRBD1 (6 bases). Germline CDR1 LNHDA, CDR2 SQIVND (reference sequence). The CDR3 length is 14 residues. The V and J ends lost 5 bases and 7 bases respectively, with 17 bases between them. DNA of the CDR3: TGTGCCAGTAGTCCTCTAACAGGGAAGGCTGGCTACACCTTC. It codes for CASSPLTGKAGYTF.

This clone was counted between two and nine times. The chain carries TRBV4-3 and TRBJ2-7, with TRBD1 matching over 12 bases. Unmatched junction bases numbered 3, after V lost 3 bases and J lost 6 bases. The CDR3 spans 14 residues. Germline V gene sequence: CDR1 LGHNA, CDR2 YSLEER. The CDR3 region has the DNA TGCGCCAGCAGCCATCGGGACAGGGGGCCCGAGCAGTACTTC. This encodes CASSHRDRGPEQYF.

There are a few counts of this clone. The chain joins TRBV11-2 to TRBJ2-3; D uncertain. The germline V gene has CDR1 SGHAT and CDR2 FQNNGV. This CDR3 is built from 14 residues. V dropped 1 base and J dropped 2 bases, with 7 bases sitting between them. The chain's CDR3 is CASSLVSNTDTQYF. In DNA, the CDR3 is TGTGCCAGCAGCTTAGTTAGCAACACAGATACGCAGTATTTT.

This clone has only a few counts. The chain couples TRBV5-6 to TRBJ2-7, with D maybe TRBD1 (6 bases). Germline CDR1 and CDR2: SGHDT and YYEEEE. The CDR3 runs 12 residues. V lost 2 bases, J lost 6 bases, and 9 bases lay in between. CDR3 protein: CASSFATGEQYF. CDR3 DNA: TGTGCCAGCAGCTTTGCGACAGGCGAGCAGTACTTC.